Below are 8 T cell receptor beta chains sequenced from a single sample in a study of vaccination and CD4 T cells after COVID-19 (dated by TCRdb to the early 2020s). The treatment or condition tag for this specimen amounts to: approximately nine-day PBMC culture with coronavirus spike peptide pools or control peptides (ViraFEST assay). Antigen specificity for these receptors is unknown. The library was generated by PCR. The reads were generated on an Illumina iSeq 100. TCR sequencing of DNA from cultured CD4+ T cells used the Oncomine TCR Beta short-read assay at the Johns Hopkins FTIC core. The public reads were reanalyzed by TCRdb: fastp trimming at Q25, MiXCR alignment, in-frame beta chains only. Every distinct CDR3 protein forms one entry, paired with its most common genes and DNA. Counted in this sample were about 13,000 distinct CDR3 sequences; around 50% of them appeared once. The ten largest clones take up about 18% of the sample.

Source: cultured CD4+ T cells from blood, taken after SARS-CoV-2 vaccination. These receptors originate from a human donor with COVID-19.

This clonotype ranks as large. The J gene is TRBJ2-7, the V gene TRBV6-1; perhaps TRBD2 as D (5 bases). The CDR3 has 13 amino acids. Trimming removed 6 bases from V and 6 bases from J, with 15 bases in between. Germline CDR1 reads MNHNS; CDR2 reads SASEGT. DNA of the CDR3: TGTGCCAGCAGCGGGGTGGAGGACGGCGAGCAGTACTTC. It encodes CASSGVEDGEQYF.

The chain couples TRBV7-9 to TRBJ2-2, with 8 bases that match TRBD2. Germline V gene lookup returns CDR1 SEHNR and CDR2 FQNEAQ (reference sequence). CDR3 length: 15 amino acids. V shed 7 bases and J 4 bases; nucleotides not matched to a gene: 8. The CDR3 spells CASTVTGTSTGELFF. As DNA, the CDR3 is TGTGCCAGCACCGTCACCGGGACTAGCACCGGGGAGCTGTTTTTT.

The J gene is TRBJ2-5, the V gene TRBV30; tentative D call: TRBD2 (5 bases). Deletions cut 2 bases from V and 2 bases from J, with 6 bases between. The CDR3 loop spans 12 amino acids. The germline gives CDR1 GTSNPN, CDR2 SVGIG (reference sequence). CDR3 amino acids: CAWSSGQETQYF. The CDR3 nucleotides read TGTGCCTGGAGTTCGGGGCAAGAGACCCAGTACTTC.

Concerning this clonotype itself: This may be a read error: a much more frequent sequence differs by one nucleotide. This chain uses TRBV11-3 with TRBJ1-6; D call uncertain. The V end was cut by 0 bases, the J end by 10 bases, with 13 bases between. The germline V gene has CDR1 SGHNT and CDR2 YENEEA. The CDR3 covers 15 residues. CDR3 protein: CASSLDSWAGSPLHF. DNA for the CDR3: TGTGCCAGCAGCTTAGATAGTTGGGCTGGGTCACCCCTCCACTTT.

The genes are TRBV20-1 and TRBJ2-5, with a tentative D call TRBD1 (6 bases). The CDR3 has 14 residues. V was pared by 3 bases and J by 1 base, with 12 bases between. The germline gives CDR1 DFQATT, CDR2 SNEGSKA (reference sequence). CDR3 nucleotide sequence: TGCAGTGCTAGGAGGGACATAGTCCAAGAGACCCAGTACTTC. This translates into CSARRDIVQETQYF.

The rearrangement links TRBV20-1 to TRBJ2-3, with TRBD2 matching 11 bases. The J segment lost 0 bases and the V segment lost 3 bases, leaving 5 bases of the junction unmatched. From germline, CDR1 is DFQATT and CDR2 SNEGSKA (reference sequence). The CDR3 runs 16 residues. Here the CDR3 DNA reads TGCAGTGCTAGTAGCGGGGGGGCCCCAAGCACAGATACGCAGTATTTT. It is translated as CSASSGGAPSTDTQYF.

The CDR3 DNA reads TGTGCCAGCAGCGCGCTAGCTGGCGCCGGTCAAGAGACCCAGTACTTC. As protein: CASSALAGAGQETQYF. The chain combines TRBV11-1 with TRBJ2-5; tentatively, D is TRBD2 (5 bases). The CDR3 sequence is 16 residues long. Looked up from germline, CDR1 is SGHAT and CDR2 is FQDESV (reference sequence). Trimming shortened V by 5 bases and J by 2 bases, and 18 bases separated the two germline ends.

This clonotype turned up a few times. The rearrangement links TRBV19 to TRBJ2-2; D could derive from TRBD1 or TRBD2 (5 bases each). V lost 8 bases and J lost 4, with 14 bases in between. Germline CDR1 LNHDA, CDR2 SQIVND (reference sequence). The CDR3 is 14 amino acids. In DNA, the CDR3 is TGTGCCAGTGCCGGGACGACAACCACCGGGGAGCTGTTTTTT. Protein sequence: CASAGTTTTGELFF.